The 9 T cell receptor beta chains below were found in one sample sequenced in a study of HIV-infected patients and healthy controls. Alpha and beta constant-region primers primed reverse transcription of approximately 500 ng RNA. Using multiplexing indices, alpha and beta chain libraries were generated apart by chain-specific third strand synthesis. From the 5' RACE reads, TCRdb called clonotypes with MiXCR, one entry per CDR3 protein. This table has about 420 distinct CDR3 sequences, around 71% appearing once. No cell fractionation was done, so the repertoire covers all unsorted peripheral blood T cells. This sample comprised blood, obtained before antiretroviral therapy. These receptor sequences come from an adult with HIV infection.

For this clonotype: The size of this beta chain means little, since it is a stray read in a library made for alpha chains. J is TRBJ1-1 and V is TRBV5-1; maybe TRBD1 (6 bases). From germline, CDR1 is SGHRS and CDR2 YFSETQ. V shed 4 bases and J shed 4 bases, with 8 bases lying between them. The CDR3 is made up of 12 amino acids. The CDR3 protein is CASSPGATEAFF. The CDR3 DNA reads TGCGCCAGCAGCCCGGGGGCCACTGAAGCTTTCTTT. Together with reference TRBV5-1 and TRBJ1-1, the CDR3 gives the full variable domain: KAGVTQTPRYLIKTRGQQVTLSCSPISGHRSVSWYQQTPGQGLQFLFEYFSETQRNKGNFPGRFSGRQFSNSRSEMNVSTLELGDSALYLCASSPGATEAFFGQGTRLTVV.

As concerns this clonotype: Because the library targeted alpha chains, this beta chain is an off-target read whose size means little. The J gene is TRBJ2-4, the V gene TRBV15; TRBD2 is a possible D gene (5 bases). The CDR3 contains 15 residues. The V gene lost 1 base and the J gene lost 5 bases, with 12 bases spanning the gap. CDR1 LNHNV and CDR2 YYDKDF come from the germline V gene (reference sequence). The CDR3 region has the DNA TGTGCCACCAGCAGAGCGGACTTTTTGCAAAACATTCAGTACTTC. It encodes CATSRADFLQNIQYF.

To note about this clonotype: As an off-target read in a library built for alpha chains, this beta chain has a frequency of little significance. The CDR3, as DNA: TGTGCCAGCAGCCCCCTTAACAATGAGCAGTTCTTC. Translation gives CASSPLNNEQFF. The rearrangement joins TRBV7-9 to TRBJ2-1; D is undetermined. This CDR3 is 12 amino acids long. Per the germline V gene, CDR1 is SEHNR and CDR2 is FQNEAQ (reference sequence). V was shortened by 5 bases and J by 5 bases, with 7 bases between the two germline ends.

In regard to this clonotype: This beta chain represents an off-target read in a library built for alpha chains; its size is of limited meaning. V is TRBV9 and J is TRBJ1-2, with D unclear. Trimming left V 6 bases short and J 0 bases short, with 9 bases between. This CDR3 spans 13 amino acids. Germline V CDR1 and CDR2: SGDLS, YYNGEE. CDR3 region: CASTGPANYGYTF. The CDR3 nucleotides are TGTGCCAGCACCGGGCCAGCTAACTATGGCTACACCTTC.

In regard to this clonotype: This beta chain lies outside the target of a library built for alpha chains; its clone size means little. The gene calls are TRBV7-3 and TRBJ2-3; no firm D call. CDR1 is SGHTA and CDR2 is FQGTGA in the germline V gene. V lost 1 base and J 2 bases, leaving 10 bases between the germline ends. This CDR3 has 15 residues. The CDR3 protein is CASSLSQANTDTQYF. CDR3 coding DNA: TGTGCCAGCAGCTTAAGTCAGGCCAACACAGATACGCAGTATTTT.

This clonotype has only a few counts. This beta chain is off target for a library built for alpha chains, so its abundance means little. The CDR3 loop reads CASSLPSRWDSSDEQFF. CDR3 DNA sequence: TGTGCCAGCAGTTTGCCCTCCAGATGGGACTCCAGCGATGAGCAGTTCTTC. V is TRBV12-3 or TRBV12-4 and J is TRBJ2-1, with D perhaps matching TRBD2 (6 bases). The CDR3 covers 17 residues. Deletions cut 3 bases from V and 8 bases from J, with 23 bases between.

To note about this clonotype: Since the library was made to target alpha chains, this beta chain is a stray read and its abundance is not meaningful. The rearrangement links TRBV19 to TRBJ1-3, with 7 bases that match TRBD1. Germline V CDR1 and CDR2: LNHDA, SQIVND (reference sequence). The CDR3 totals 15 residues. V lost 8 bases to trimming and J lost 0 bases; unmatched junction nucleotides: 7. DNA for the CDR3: TGTGCCAGTCGGACAGGAGAAAGCTCTGGAAACACCATATATTTT. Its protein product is CASRTGESSGNTIYF.

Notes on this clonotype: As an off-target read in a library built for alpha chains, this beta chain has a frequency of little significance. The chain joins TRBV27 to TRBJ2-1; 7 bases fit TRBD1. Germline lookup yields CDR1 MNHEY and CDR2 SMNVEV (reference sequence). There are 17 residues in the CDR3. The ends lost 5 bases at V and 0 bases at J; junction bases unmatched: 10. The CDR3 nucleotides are TGTGCCAGCAGTCCTAGCCCCAGGGGGAGCTCCTACAATGAGCAGTTCTTC. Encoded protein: CASSPSPRGSSYNEQFF.

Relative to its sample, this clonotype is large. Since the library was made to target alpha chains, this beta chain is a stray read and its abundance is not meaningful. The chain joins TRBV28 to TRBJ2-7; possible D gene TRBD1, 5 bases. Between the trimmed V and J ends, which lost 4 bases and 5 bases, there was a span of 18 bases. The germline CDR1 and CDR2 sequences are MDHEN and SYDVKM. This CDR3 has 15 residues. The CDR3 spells CASSWSPSRVHEQYF. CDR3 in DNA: TGTGCCAGCAGTTGGTCCCCAAGCAGGGTACACGAGCAGTACTTC.